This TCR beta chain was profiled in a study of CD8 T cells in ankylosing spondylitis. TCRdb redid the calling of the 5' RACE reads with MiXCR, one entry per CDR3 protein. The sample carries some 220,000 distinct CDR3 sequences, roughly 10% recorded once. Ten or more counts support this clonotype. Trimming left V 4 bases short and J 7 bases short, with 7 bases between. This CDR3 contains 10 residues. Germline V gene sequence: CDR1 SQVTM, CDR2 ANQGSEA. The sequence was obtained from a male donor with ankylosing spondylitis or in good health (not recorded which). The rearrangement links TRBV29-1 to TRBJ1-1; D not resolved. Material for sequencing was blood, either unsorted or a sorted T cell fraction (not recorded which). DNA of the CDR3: TGCAGCGTTGTACTGGGTGAAGCTTTCTTT. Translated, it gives CSVVLGEAFF. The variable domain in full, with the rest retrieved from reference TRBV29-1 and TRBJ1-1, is SAVISQKPSRDICQRGTSLTIQCQVDSQVTMMFWYRQQPGQSLTLIATANQGSEATYESGFVIDKFPISRPNLTFSTLTVSNMSPEDSSIYLCSVVLGEAFFGQGTRLTVV.